This T cell receptor beta chain comes out of a study of CD8 T cells in Susac syndrome (dated by TCRdb to the late 2010s). Turning to the overall study: Among the sequenced Susac syndrome patients, 5 or 6 had clinically active disease and eight were in clinical remission. At blood withdrawal, Susac syndrome patients were either therapy-naive, taking corticosteroids (in some cases with IVIg as well), or taking IVIg alone. The study used repertoire sequencing to test whether antigen drove CD8+ T cell activation and differentiation in Susac syndrome.

Trimming removed 1 base from V and 3 bases from J, leaving 25 bases between the germline ends. The CDR3 numbers 18 residues from cysteine through phenylalanine. Only the CDR3 portion is preserved as DNA: 54 bases, with reading frame beginning at the first base. Via the germline V gene (reference sequence), CDR1 is DFQATT and CDR2 SNEGSKA. RNA was extracted using the RNeasy kit, and 0.5 to 1 microgram was reverse transcribed with random hexamers. TCR beta CDR3 regions were amplified with the immunoSEQ multiplex PCR assay covering 54 Vbeta and 13 Jbeta segments. PCR amplification bias was corrected using a synthetic template baseline for primer optimization and computational correction. Regarding the original processing steps: Reads were annotated to V, D and J genes per IMGT and analyzed with immunoSEQ Analyzer, keeping only productive sequences. To calculate clonality, Shannon entropy was normalized by log2 of the number of productive unique sequences and then subtracted from one. For each patient and control, public and private clones were evaluated within the 100 most prevalent clones. Clones were defined as Susac-specific when absent from the healthy and MS cohorts, from over a thousand published viral clones and from other ImmuneACCESS disease sequences. Through fastp at Q25 and MiXCR, TCRdb rebuilt clones from the public reads, retaining in-frame beta chains. CDR3 protein duplicates are merged, each entry listing the most common genes and DNA. These V and J calls rely on TCRdb rather than the paper's analysis. The sample table contains over 150,000 distinct CDR3 sequences; only one count was recorded for 85% to 95% of them. Together, the top ten hold 0.085% to 0.1% of the sample.

In regard to this clonotype: No antigen is known for it. Base qualities are not recorded, but no much larger clone differs from it by a single base.

Peripheral blood CD8+ and CD4+ T cells from healthy donors, Susac syndrome patients and multiple sclerosis patients were profiled using high-throughput TCR beta sequencing. Recently defined diagnostic criteria for definite or probable disease were met by the Susac syndrome patients. Bulk CD8+ and CD4+ T cells were purified magnetically by negative isolation, whereas CD8+ TEMRA cells were enriched by FACS. Blood was collected in EDTA tubes and processed within 24 hours, with PBMCs isolated through density gradient centrifugation. PBMCs intended for TCR sequencing were cryopreserved in liquid nitrogen and were subsequently thawed in a 37 degrees C water bath. The sorted or isolated CD4+, CD8+ and CD8+ TEMRA cells reached a purity of at least 90%. What the research found in general, with its limitations: No clonal expansion was detected in the CD4+ T cell repertoire of Susac syndrome patients. The TCR sequencing and HLA analysis was acknowledged to have included a relatively small number of individuals.

Sequences were obtained from CD4+ T cells from PBMCs. The TCR originated in a human donor with Susac syndrome. The rearrangement joined TRBV20-1 to TRBJ2-7; the D segment could be TRBD1, given 7 matching bases. Here the CDR3 is given as CSARVLAGGLTQDYEQYF. The bases read TGCAGTGCTAGAGTACTGGCAGGGGGACTCACACAAGACTACGAGCAGTACTTC.